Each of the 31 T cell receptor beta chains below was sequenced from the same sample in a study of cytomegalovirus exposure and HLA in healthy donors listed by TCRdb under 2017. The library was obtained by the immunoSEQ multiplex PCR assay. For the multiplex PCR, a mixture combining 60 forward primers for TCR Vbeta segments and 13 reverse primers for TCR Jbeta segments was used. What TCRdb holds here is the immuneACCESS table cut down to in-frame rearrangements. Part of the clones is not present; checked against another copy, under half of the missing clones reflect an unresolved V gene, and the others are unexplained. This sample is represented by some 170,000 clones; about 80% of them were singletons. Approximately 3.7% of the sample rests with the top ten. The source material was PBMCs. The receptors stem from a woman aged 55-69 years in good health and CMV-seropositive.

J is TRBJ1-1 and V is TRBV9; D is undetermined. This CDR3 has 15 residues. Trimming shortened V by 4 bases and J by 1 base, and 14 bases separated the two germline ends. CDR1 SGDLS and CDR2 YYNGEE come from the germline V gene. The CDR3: CASSPNLGPNTEAFF. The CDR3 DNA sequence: TGTGCCAGCAGCCCGAACCTCGGTCCGAACACTGAAGCTTTCTTT. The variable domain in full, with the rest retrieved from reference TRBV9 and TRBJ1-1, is DSGVTQTPKHLITATGQRVTLRCSPRSGDLSVYWYQQSLDQGLQFLIQYYNGEERAKGNILERFSAQQFPDLHSELNLSSLELGDSALYFCASSPNLGPNTEAFFGQGTRLTVV.

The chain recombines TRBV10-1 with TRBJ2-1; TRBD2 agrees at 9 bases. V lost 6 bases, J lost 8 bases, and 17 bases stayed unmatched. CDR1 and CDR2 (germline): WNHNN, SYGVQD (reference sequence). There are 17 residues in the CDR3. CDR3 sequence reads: CASRKGLAGGYKDEQFF. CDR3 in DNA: TGCGCCAGCAGGAAGGGACTAGCCGGGGGATATAAGGATGAGCAGTTCTTC.

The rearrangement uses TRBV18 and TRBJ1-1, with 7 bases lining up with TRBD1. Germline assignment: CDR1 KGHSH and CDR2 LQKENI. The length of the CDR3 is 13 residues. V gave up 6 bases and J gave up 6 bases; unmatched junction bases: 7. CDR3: CASSGNTGAEAFF. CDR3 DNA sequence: TGTGCCAGCTCGGGAAATACAGGGGCTGAAGCTTTCTTT.

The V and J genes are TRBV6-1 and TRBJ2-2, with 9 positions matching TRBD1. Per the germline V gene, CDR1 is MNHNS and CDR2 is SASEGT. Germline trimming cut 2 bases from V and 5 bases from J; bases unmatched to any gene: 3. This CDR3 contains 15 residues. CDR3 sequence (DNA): TGTGCCAGCAGTGAAAACAGGGGGCGTACCGGGGAGCTGTTTTTT. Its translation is CASSENRGRTGELFF.

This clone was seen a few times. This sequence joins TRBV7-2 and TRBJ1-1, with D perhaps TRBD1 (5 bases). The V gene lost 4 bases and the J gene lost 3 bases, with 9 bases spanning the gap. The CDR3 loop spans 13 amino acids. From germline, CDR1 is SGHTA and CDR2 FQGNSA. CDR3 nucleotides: TGTGCCAGCAGCTCGCAAGGGGACACTGAAGCTTTCTTT. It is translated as CASSSQGDTEAFF.

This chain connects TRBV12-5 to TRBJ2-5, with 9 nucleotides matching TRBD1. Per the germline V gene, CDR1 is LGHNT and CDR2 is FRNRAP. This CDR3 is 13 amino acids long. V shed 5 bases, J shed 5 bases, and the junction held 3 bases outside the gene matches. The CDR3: CASGPDRGETQYF. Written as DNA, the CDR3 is TGTGCTAGTGGTCCGGACAGGGGCGAGACCCAGTACTTC.

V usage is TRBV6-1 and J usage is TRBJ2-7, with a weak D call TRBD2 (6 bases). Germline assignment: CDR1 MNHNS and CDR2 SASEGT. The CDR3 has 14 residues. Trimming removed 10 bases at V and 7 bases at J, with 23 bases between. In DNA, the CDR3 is TGTGCCATTCTCAGGAACAGCCCGGAGGGAGAGCAGTACTTC. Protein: CAILRNSPEGEQYF.

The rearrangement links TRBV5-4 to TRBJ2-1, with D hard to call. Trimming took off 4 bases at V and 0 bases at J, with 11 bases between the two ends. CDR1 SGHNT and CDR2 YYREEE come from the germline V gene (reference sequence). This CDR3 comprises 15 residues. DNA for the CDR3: TGTGCCAGCAGCCCAGACTCCTACTCCTACAATGAGCAGTTCTTC. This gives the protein CASSPDSYSYNEQFF. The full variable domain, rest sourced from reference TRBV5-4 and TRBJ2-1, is ETGVTQSPTHLIKTRGQQVTLRCSSQSGHNTVSWYQQALGQGPQFIFQYYREEENGRGNFPPRFSGLQFPNYSSELNVNALELDDSALYLCASSPDSYSYNEQFFGPGTRLTVL.

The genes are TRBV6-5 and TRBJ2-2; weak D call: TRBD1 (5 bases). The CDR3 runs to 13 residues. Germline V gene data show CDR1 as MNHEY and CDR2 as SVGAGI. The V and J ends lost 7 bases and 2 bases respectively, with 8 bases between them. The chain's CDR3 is CASNRTNTGELFF. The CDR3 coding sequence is TGTGCCAGCAATAGGACAAACACCGGGGAGCTGTTTTTT.

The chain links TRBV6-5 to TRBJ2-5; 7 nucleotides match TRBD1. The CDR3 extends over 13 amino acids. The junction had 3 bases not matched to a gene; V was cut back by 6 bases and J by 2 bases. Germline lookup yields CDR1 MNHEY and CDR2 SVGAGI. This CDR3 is CASRKGQQETQYF. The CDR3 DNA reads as TGTGCCAGCAGAAAGGGACAGCAAGAGACCCAGTACTTC.

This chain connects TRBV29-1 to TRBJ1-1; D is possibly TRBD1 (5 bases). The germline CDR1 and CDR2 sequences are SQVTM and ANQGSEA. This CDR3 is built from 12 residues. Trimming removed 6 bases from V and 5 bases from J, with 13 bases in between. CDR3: CSVKVGGTEAFF. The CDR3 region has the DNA TGCAGCGTGAAGGTCGGGGGGACTGAAGCTTTCTTT.

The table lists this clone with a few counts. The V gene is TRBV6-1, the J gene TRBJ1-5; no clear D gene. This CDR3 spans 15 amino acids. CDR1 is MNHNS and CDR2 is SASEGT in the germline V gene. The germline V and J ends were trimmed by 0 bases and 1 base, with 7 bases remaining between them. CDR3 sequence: CASSEARGSNQPQHF. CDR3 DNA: TGTGCCAGCAGTGAAGCGCGGGGAAGCAATCAGCCCCAGCATTTT.

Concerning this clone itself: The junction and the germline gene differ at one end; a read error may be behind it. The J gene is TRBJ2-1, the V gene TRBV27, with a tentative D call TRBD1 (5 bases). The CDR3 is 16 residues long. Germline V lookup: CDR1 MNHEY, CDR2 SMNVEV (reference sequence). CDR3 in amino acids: CASRFPGLGAYNEQFF. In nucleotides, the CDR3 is TGTGCCAGCCGTTTCCCCGGGCTAGGGGCCTACAATGAGCAGTTCTTC.

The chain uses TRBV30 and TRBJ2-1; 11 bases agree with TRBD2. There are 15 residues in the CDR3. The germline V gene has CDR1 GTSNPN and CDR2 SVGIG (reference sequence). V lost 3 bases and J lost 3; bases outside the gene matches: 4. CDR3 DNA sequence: TGTGCCTGGAGCCGCGGGACTAGCGGCTACAATGAGCAGTTCTTC. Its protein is CAWSRGTSGYNEQFF.

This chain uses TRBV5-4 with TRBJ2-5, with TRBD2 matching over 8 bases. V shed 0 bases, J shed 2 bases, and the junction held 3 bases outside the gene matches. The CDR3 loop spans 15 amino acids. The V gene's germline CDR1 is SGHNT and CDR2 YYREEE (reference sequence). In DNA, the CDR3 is TGTGCCAGCAGCTTGGAACTAGCGGAGCAAGAGACCCAGTACTTC. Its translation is CASSLELAEQETQYF.

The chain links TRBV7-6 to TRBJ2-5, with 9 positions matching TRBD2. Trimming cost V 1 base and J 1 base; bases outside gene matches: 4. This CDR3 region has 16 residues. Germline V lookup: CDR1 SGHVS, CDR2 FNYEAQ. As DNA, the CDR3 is TGTGCCAGCAGCTTAGTGGCTAGCGGGATCCAAGAGACCCAGTACTTC. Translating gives CASSLVASGIQETQYF.

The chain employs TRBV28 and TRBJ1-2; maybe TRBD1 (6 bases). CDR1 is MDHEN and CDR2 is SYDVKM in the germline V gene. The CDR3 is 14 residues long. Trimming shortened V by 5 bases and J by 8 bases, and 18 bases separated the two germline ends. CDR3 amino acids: CASSHTGRAGGYTF. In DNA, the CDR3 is TGTGCCAGCAGTCATACAGGGCGAGCCGGAGGCTACACCTTC.

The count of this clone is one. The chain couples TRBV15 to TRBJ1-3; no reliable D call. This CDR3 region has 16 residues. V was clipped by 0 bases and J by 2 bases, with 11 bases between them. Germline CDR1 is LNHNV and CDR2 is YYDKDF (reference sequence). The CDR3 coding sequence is TGTGCCACCAGCAGAGATGCGAACCCGGCTGGAAACACCATATATTTT. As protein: CATSRDANPAGNTIYF.

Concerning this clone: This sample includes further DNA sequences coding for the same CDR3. CDR3 residues: CASSLSGTGVQPQHF. The CDR3 bases are TGTGCCAGCAGTTTATCGGGTACAGGGGTTCAGCCCCAGCATTTT. The rearrangement links TRBV28 to TRBJ1-5; 7 nucleotides agree with TRBD1. The length of the CDR3 is 15 residues. The J segment lost 6 bases and the V segment lost 1 base, leaving 6 bases of the junction unmatched. Germline-derived CDR1 and CDR2 are MDHEN and SYDVKM.

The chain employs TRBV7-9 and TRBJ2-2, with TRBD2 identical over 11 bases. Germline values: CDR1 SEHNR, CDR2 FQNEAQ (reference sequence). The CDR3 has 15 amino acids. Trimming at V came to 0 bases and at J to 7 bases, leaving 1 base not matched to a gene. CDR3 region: CASSLAGTSGGELFF. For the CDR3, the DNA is TGTGCCAGCAGCTTAGCGGGGACTAGCGGCGGGGAGCTGTTTTTT. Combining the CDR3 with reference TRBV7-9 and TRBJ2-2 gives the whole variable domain DTGVSQNPRHKITKRGQNVTFRCDPISEHNRLYWYRQTLGQGPEFLTYFQNEAQLEKSRLLSDRFSAERPKGSFSTLEIQRTEQGDSAMYLCASSLAGTSGGELFFGEGSRLTVL.

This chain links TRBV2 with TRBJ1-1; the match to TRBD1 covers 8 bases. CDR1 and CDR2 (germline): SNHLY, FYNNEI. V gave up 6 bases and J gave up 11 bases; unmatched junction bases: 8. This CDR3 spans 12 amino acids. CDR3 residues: CASSPTGVAAFF. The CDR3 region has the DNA TGTGCCAGCAGCCCGACAGGGGTGGCGGCTTTCTTT.

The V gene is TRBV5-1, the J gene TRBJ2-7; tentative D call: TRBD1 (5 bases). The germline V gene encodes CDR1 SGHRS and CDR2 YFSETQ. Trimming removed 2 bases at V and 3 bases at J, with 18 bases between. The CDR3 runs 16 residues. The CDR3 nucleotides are TGCGCCAGCAGCTTTTCCCAGGGAAAGGCCGGCTACGAGCAGTACTTC. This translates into CASSFSQGKAGYEQYF.

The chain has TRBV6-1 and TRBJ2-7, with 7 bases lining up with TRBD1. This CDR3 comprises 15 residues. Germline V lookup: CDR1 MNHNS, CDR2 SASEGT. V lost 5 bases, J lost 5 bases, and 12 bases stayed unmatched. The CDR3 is CASSIATGMRNEQYF. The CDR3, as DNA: TGTGCCAGCAGTATAGCGACAGGGATGAGAAACGAGCAGTACTTC.

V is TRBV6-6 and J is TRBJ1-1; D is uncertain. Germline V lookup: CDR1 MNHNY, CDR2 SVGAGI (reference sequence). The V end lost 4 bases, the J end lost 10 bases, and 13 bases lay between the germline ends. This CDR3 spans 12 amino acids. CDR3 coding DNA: TGTGCCAGCAGTTCTGGTAGAAGAGGAGCTTTCTTT. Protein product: CASSSGRRGAFF.

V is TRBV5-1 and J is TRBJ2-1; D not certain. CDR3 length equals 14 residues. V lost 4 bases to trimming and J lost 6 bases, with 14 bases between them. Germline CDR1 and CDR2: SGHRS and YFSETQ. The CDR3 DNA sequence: TGCGCCAGCAGCGGAGCCATCCTTCTCAATGAGCAGTTCTTC. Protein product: CASSGAILLNEQFF.

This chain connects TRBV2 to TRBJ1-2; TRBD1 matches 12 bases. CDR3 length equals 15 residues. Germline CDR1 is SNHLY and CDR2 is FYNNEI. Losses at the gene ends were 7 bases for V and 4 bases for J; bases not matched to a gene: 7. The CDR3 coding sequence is TGTGCCAGCAAACGGGACAGGGGGCGCGGCTATGGCTACACCTTC. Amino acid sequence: CASKRDRGRGYGYTF.

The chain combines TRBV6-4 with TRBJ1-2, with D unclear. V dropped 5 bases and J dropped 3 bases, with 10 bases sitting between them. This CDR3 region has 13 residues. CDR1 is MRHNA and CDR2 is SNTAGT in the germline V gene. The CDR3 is CASSRGFDYGYTF. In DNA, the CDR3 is TGTGCCAGCAGTAGAGGGTTCGACTATGGCTACACCTTC.

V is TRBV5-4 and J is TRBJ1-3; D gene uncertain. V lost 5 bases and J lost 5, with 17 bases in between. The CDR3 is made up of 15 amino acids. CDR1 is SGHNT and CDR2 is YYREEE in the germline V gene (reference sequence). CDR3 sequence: CASSSNVFGRNTIYF. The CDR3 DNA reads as TGTGCCAGCAGTTCTAATGTTTTTGGTCGAAACACCATATATTTT. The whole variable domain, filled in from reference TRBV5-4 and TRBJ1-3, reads ETGVTQSPTHLIKTRGQQVTLRCSSQSGHNTVSWYQQALGQGPQFIFQYYREEENGRGNFPPRFSGLQFPNYSSELNVNALELDDSALYLCASSSNVFGRNTIYFGEGSWLTVV.

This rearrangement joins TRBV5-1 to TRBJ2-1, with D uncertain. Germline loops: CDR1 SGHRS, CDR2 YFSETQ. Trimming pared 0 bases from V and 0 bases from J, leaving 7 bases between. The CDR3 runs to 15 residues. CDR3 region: CASSLGLSSYNEQFF. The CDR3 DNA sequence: TGCGCCAGCAGCTTGGGACTGAGCTCCTACAATGAGCAGTTCTTC.

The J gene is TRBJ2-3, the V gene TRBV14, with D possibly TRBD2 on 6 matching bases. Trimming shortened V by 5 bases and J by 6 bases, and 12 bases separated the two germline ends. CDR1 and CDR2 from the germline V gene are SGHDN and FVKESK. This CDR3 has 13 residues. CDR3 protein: CASSWNSGDTQYF. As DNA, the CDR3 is TGTGCCAGCAGCTGGAATAGCGGCGATACGCAGTATTTT.

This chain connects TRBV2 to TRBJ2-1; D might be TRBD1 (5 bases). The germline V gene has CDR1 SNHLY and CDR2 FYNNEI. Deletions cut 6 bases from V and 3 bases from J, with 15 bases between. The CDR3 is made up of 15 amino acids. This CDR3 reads CASRPDRLHYNEQFF. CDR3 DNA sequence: TGTGCCAGCAGGCCAGACAGATTACACTACAATGAGCAGTTCTTC.